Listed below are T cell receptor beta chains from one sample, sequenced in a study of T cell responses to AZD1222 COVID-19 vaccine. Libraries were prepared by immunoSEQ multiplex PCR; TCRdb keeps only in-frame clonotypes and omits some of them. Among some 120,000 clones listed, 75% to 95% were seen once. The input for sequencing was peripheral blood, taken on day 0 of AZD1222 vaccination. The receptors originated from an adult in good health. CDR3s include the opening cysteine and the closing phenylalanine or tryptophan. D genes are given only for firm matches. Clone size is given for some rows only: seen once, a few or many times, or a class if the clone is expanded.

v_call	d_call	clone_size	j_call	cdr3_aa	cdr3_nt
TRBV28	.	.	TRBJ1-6	CASSTQGNSSPLHF	TGTGCCAGCAGTACTCAGGGGAATTCGTCACCCCTCCACTTT
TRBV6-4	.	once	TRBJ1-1	CASSSTSWNTEAFF	TGTGCCAGCAGCTCCACCTCATGGAACACTGAAGCTTTCTTT
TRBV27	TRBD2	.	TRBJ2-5	CASSLGLGGVPRTQYF	TGTGCCAGCAGTTTAGGGTTGGGAGGGGTCCCAAGGACCCAGTACTTC
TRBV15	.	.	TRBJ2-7	CATSSESLYEQYF	TGTGCCACCAGCAGCGAATCCCTTTACGAGCAGTACTTC
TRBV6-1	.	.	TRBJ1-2	CASSVEGPPANYGYTF	TGTGCCAGCAGTGTTGAGGGCCCGCCGGCGAACTATGGCTACACCTTC
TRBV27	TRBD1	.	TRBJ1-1	CASKWTGNTEAFF	TGTGCCAGCAAGTGGACAGGGAACACTGAAGCTTTCTTT
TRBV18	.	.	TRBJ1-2	CASSPPIGTDSYGYTF	TGTGCCAGCTCACCACCGATTGGAACGGACAGCTATGGCTACACCTTC
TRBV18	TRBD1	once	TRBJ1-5	CASSPGQGYQPQHF	TGTGCCAGCTCGCCGGGACAGGGATATCAGCCCCAGCATTTT
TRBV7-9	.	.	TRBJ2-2	CASSLPLPNTGELFF	TGTGCCAGCAGCTTACCACTACCGAACACCGGGGAGCTGTTTTTT
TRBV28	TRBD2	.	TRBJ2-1	CASSLLAGGRNEQFF	TGTGCCAGCAGTTTACTAGCGGGAGGACGAAATGAGCAGTTCTTC
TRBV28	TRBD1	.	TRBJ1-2	CASSATGTNYGYTF	TGTGCCAGCAGCGCGACAGGGACAAACTATGGCTACACCTTC
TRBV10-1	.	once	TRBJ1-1	CASSEFGRVGPF	TGCGCCAGCAGTGAGTTCGGCAGGGTGGGTCCTTTT
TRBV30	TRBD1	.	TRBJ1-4	CAWSQQGAWEKLFF	TGTGCCTGGAGTCAACAGGGGGCCTGGGAAAAACTGTTTTTT
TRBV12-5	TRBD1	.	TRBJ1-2	CASGKRDREFDGYTF	TGTGCTAGTGGCAAAAGGGACAGGGAGTTTGATGGCTACACCTTC
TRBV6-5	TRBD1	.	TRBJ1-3	CASRRDRGGTIYF	TGTGCCAGCAGACGGGACAGGGGCGGCACCATATATTTT
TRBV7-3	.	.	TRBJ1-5	CASSLTPGQPQHF	TGTGCCAGCAGCTTAACTCCCGGCCAGCCCCAGCATTTT
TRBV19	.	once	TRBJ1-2	CASSIGQSYSGGYTF	TGTGCCAGTAGTATCGGACAGAGCTATTCAGGTGGCTACACCTTC
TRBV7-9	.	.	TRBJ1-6	CASSPPAFYNSPLHF	TGTGCCAGCAGCCCCCCGGCTTTCTATAATTCACCCCTCCACTTT
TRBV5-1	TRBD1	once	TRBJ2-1	CASSPGQPNEQFF	TGCGCCAGCAGCCCGGGACAGCCCAATGAGCAGTTCTTC
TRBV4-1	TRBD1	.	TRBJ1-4	CASSQDQGAREKLFF	TGCGCCAGCAGCCAAGACCAGGGGGCAAGGGAAAAACTGTTTTTT
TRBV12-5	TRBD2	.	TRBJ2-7	CASGSSGSVDEQYF	TGTGCTAGTGGCTCAAGCGGGAGTGTTGACGAGCAGTACTTC
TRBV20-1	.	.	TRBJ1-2	CSASFHPTSPDGYTF	TGCAGTGCTAGTTTCCATCCGACTTCCCCAGATGGCTACACCTTC
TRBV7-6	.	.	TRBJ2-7	CASSLSPGGTYEQYF	TGTGCCAGCAGCTTATCCCCAGGGGGGACTTACGAGCAGTACTTC
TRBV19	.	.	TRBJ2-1	CASSTDTGYNEQFF	TGTGCCAGTAGTACGGATACAGGTTACAATGAGCAGTTCTTC
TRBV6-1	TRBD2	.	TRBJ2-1	CASGEGGGYNEQFF	TGTGCCAGCGGTGAAGGCGGGGGCTACAATGAGCAGTTCTTC
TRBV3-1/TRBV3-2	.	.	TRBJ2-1	CASSQEWYEQFF	TGTGCCAGCAGCCAAGAGTGGTATGAGCAGTTCTTC
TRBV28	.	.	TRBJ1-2	CASSSPGQSYGYTF	TGTGCCAGCAGTTCACCGGGACAAAGCTATGGCTACACCTTC
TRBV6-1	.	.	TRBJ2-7	CASSDSFLLAEQYF	TGTGCCAGCAGTGATTCCTTCCTCCTGGCCGAGCAGTACTTC
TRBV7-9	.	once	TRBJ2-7	CASSLSSFYEQYF	TGTGCCAGCAGCTTATCTAGCTTCTACGAGCAGTACTTC
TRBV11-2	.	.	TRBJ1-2	CASSLERLAGGYTF	TGTGCCAGCAGCTTAGAGCGGCTCGCGGGGGGCTACACCTTC
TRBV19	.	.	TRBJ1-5	CASTARRGTLDQPQHF	TGTGCCAGTACCGCGAGGCGGGGGACCCTTGATCAGCCCCAGCATTTT
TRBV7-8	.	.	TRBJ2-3	CATTPDRDTQYF	TGTGCCACCACACCGGATAGGGATACGCAGTATTTT
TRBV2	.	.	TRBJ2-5	CASKSGGETQYF	TGTGCCAGCAAGTCTGGGGGTGAGACCCAGTACTTC